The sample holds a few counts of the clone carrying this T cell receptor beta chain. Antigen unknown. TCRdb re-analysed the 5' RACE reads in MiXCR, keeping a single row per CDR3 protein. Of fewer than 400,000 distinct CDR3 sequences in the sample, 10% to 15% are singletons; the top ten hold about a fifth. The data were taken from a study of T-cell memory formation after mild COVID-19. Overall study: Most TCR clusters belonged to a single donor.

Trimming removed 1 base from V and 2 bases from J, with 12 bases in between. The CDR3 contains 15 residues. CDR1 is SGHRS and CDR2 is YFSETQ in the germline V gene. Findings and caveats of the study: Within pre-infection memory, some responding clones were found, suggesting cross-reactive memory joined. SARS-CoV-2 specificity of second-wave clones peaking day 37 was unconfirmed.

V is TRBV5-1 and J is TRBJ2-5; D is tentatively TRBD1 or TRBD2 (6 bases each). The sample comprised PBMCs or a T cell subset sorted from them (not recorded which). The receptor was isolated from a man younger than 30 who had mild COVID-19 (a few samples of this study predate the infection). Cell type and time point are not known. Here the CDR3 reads CASSLFGGDQETQYF. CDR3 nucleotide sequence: TGCGCCAGCAGCTTGTTCGGGGGCGATCAAGAGACCCAGTACTTC.